This T cell receptor beta chain was identified in a study of cytotoxic CD8 clonotypes in ibrutinib-treated CLL. Turning to the study itself: After a median of about six years, around 15 patients stayed remitted and about twelve progressed; responses had been partial in some 25 and complete in 2. Per sample, productive templates averaged around 230,000 and productive rearrangements averaged approximately 87,000. Findings of the study overall: A rise in clonality was seen at ibrutinib response, and a fall back toward baseline was seen at progression. Sampling of sustained-remission and progressing patients occurred at differing times.

Produced via immunoSEQ multiplex PCR; TCRdb's table is partial and in-frame only. The sample lists over 200,000 clones; 79% were seen once. This clone was detected once. The antigen is not known. CDR1 and CDR2 (germline): MDHEN, SYDVKM. The length of the CDR3 is 14 residues. Trimming took 2 bases from V and 7 from J, leaving 11 bases between them. The sequence derives from a human donor with chronic lymphocytic leukemia. Sequencing used PBMCs, obtained after 12 months of ibrutinib treatment. This chain joins TRBV28 and TRBJ2-2; D is possibly TRBD1 or TRBD2 (5 bases each). CDR3 sequence: CASSLGSGGGELFF. The CDR3 coding sequence is TGTGCCAGCAGTTTAGGGTCTGGGGGCGGGGAGCTGTTTTTT.